The table lists the clone carrying this TCR beta chain with many counts. The antigen is not known. The CDR3 consists of 15 residues. Germline V CDR1 and CDR2: MNHEY, SVGEGT. Trimming left V 8 bases short and J 2 bases short, with 18 bases between. Genomic DNA served as template for TCR beta VDJ and CDR3 profiling. TCRdb ran MiXCR on the reads and lists one entry per CDR3 protein. This table holds about 150,000 distinct CDR3 sequences, about 52% found once. The record originates from a study of CD8+CD57+ T cells in acquired aplastic anemia. By flow cytometry, patients selected for sequencing had shown an expansion of CD8+CD57+ cells. There were no patients without severe acquired aplastic anemia. Study-wide points: Patients and controls had in common approximately 28 CD8+ CDR3 sequences.

The gene calls are TRBV6-2 or TRBV6-3 and TRBJ2-5; D may be TRBD1 or TRBD2 (5 bases each). The TCR sequence derives from a human donor with aplastic anemia. The sample consisted of sorted CD4+, CD8+, or CD8+CD57+ T cells (not recorded which) from PBMCs. The CDR3 nucleotides read TGTGCCAGCGGACGACTGAGGGACCTTCAAGAGACCCAGTACTTC. Encoded protein: CASGRLRDLQETQYF.